This is a list of T cell receptor beta chains from one sample in a study of T cell responses to AZD1222 COVID-19 vaccine. Measured with immunoSEQ multiplex PCR; TCRdb has only the in-frame clones, and not every one. The sample contains around 100,000 clones, about 88% of which appear only once. The specimen comprised peripheral blood, sampled on day 0 of AZD1222 vaccination. These TCRs come from an adult in good health. Each CDR3 is given with its conserved first and last residue. A D gene is named only where the DNA matches it firmly. Clone size appears in some rows only: once, few, many, or a class for an expanded clone.

J,D,size,V,CDR3,DNA
TRBJ2-7,NA,NA,TRBV9,CASSVDSSYEQYF,TGTGCCAGCAGCGTTGATAGCTCCTACGAGCAGTACTTC
TRBJ2-3,NA,NA,TRBV11-2,CASSLGGGNTDTQYF,TGTGCCAGCAGCTTAGGGGGTGGGAACACAGATACGCAGTATTTT
TRBJ2-1,TRBD2,NA,TRBV6-5,CASSYTGGPGYNEQFF,TGTGCCAGCAGTTACACGGGGGGGCCGGGTTACAATGAGCAGTTCTTC
TRBJ2-1,TRBD1,NA,TRBV15,CATSRERTGVFSSTISEQFF,TGTGCCACCAGCAGAGAAAGGACAGGGGTTTTCTCTTCGACAATTAGTGAGCAGTTCTTC
TRBJ2-5,NA,NA,TRBV7-9,CASRWGRETQYF,TGTGCCAGCAGATGGGGGCGGGAGACCCAGTACTTC
TRBJ1-5,TRBD1,NA,TRBV27,CASSSSLTGRFGNQPQHF,TGTGCCAGCAGTTCGTCCTTGACAGGGCGTTTCGGCAATCAGCCCCAGCATTTT
TRBJ1-6,TRBD1,NA,TRBV30,CAWSRSIDRGDSPLHF,TGTGCCTGGAGCCGCTCCATTGACAGGGGGGATTCACCCCTCCACTTT
TRBJ1-5,NA,NA,TRBV9,CASSVGDTHQPQHF,TGTGCCAGCAGCGTAGGGGACACTCATCAGCCCCAGCATTTT
TRBJ2-7,TRBD1,NA,TRBV11-2,CASSLGMGQGEDEQYF,TGTGCCAGCAGCTTAGGGATGGGACAGGGGGAGGACGAGCAGTACTTC
TRBJ2-6,NA,NA,TRBV5-6,CASSLVSGANVLTF,TGTGCCAGCAGCTTGGTCTCTGGGGCCAACGTCCTGACTTTC
TRBJ2-1,NA,once,TRBV18,CASSPPWAGNEQFF,TGTGCCAGCTCACCACCGTGGGCGGGCAATGAGCAGTTCTTC
TRBJ2-3,NA,once,TRBV6-5,CAASFPDTQYF,TGTGCCGCGAGTTTTCCAGATACGCAGTATTTT
TRBJ1-1,NA,NA,TRBV11-2,CASSLAAAGGMNTEAFF,TGTGCCAGCAGCTTAGCCGCGGCAGGAGGTATGAACACTGAAGCTTTCTTT
TRBJ1-2,TRBD1,few,TRBV5-6,CASKFGTGTNGYTF,TGTGCCAGCAAATTCGGGACAGGGACAAATGGCTACACCTTC
TRBJ2-7,NA,NA,TRBV29-1,CSVDLSENYEQYF,TGCAGCGTTGATTTATCAGAAAACTACGAGCAGTACTTC
TRBJ1-5,NA,NA,TRBV2,CASREDVRYQPQHF,TGTGCCAGCAGGGAGGATGTCAGGTATCAGCCCCAGCATTTT
TRBJ2-5,TRBD1,NA,TRBV6-4,CASIPGQIQETQYF,TGTGCCAGTATCCCGGGACAGATTCAAGAGACCCAGTACTTC
TRBJ2-5,TRBD1,NA,TRBV27,CASSPQGELPETQYF,TGTGCCAGCAGTCCTCAGGGGGAGTTACCGGAGACCCAGTACTTC
TRBJ1-4,TRBD1,NA,TRBV9,CASSTGTENEKLFF,TGTGCCAGCAGCACTGGGACAGAGAATGAAAAACTGTTTTTT
TRBJ2-7,TRBD2,NA,TRBV6-5,CASKTGLAGDEQYF,TGTGCCAGCAAGACGGGACTAGCGGGGGACGAGCAGTACTTC
TRBJ2-5,NA,NA,TRBV7-6,CASRSVDRTQETQYF,TGTGCCAGCAGAAGCGTGGACAGAACGCAAGAGACCCAGTACTTC
TRBJ2-2,TRBD1,NA,TRBV6-5,CASSYYGQGAGELFF,TGTGCCAGCAGTTACTACGGACAGGGCGCCGGGGAGCTGTTTTTT
TRBJ1-1,TRBD1,NA,TRBV7-3,CASSSGGTATEAFF,TGTGCCAGCAGCTCTGGTGGGACAGCCACTGAAGCTTTCTTT
TRBJ2-5,NA,NA,TRBV3-1/TRBV3-2,CASSQDSGHGETQYF,TGTGCCAGCAGCCAAGATTCCGGTCATGGGGAGACCCAGTACTTC
TRBJ1-5,TRBD1,NA,TRBV10-3,CAISRTGEDQPQHF,TGTGCCATCTCTCGGACAGGGGAAGATCAGCCCCAGCATTTT
TRBJ1-2,NA,NA,TRBV5-1,CASSLVSRLTNYGYTF,TGCGCCAGCAGCTTGGTTAGCAGACTCACGAACTATGGCTACACCTTC
TRBJ1-6,TRBD1,once,TRBV3-1/TRBV3-2,CASSQGDRDSPLHF,TGTGCCAGCAGCCAAGGGGACAGGGACTCACCCCTCCACTTT
TRBJ1-5,NA,NA,TRBV12-5,CASGPAGWQPQHF,TGTGCTAGTGGTCCAGCGGGGTGGCAGCCCCAGCATTTT
TRBJ2-2,NA,NA,TRBV4-1,CASSQDGNTGELFF,TGCGCCAGCAGCCAAGACGGGAACACCGGGGAGCTGTTTTTT
TRBJ1-3,NA,NA,TRBV6-1,CASSDQDTSWGTIYF,TGTGCCAGCAGTGACCAGGATACCTCTTGGGGCACCATATATTTT
TRBJ1-2,NA,once,TRBV12-3/TRBV12-4,CASSLERDYGYTF,TGTGCCAGCAGTTTAGAACGGGACTATGGCTACACCTTC
TRBJ1-2,NA,NA,TRBV2,CASSGGDGYTF,TGTGCCAGCAGTGGAGGGGACGGCTACACCTTC
TRBJ1-2,TRBD1,NA,TRBV19,CASSHRDSQGGYTF,TGTGCCAGTAGTCATAGGGACAGCCAGGGGGGCTACACCTTC
TRBJ2-7,NA,NA,TRBV9,CASSASYEQYF,TGTGCCAGCAGCGCTTCCTACGAGCAGTACTTC
TRBJ2-3,TRBD1,NA,TRBV5-1,CASSTPDRGTDTQYF,TGCGCCAGCAGCACCCCGGACAGGGGAACAGATACGCAGTATTTT
TRBJ1-1,NA,NA,TRBV6-5,CASSYSRGGSTEAFF,TGTGCCAGCAGTTACTCTAGGGGAGGGTCGACTGAAGCTTTCTTT